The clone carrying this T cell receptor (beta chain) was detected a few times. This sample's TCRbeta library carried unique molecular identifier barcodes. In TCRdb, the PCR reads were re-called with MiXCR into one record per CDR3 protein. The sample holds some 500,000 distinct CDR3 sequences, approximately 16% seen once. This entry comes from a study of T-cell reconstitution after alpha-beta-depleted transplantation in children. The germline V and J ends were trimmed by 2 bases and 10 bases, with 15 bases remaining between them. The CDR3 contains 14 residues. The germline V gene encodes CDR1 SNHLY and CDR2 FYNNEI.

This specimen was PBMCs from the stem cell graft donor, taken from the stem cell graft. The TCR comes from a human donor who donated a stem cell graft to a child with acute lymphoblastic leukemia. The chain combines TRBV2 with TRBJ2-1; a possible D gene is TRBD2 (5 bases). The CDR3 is CASSEKWTLREQFF. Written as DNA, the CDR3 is TGTGCCAGCAGTGAAAAGTGGACTCTCCGGGAGCAGTTCTTC.